This T cell receptor beta chain is from a study of blood T cell repertoires in COVID-19. Study summary: COVID-19 samples from acute and convalescent phases originated in the United States, Italy and Spain.

Here immunoSEQ multiplex PCR was the method, and the copy in TCRdb shows in-frame clones only, minus some. The sample consists of approximately 170,000 clones, 70% to 85% of them appearing once. Trimming stripped 2 bases from V and 0 bases from J, with 9 bases between. The CDR3 is 15 residues long. The V gene's germline CDR1 is SGHRS and CDR2 YFSETQ. The receptor was isolated from a man aged 55 to 70 who had recovered from COVID-19. The rearrangement links TRBV5-1 to TRBJ1-5, with unresolved D. The sample was peripheral blood. In DNA, the CDR3 is TGCGCCAGCAGCTTCGGGGAGGCTAGCAATCAGCCCCAGCATTTT. Residues: CASSFGEASNQPQHF.